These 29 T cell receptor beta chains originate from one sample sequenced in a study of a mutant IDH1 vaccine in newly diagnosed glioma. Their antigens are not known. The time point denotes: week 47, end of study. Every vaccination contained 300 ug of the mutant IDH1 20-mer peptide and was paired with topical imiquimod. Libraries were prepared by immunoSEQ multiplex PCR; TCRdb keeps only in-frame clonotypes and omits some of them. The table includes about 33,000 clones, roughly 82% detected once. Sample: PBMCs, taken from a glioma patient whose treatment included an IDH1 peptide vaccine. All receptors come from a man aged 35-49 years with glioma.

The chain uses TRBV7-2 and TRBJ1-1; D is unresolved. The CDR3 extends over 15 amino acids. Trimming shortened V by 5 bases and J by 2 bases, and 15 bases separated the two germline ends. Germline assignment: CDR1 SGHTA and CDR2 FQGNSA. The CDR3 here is CASSPNPQINTEAFF. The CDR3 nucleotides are TGTGCCAGCAGCCCCAATCCACAGATTAACACTGAAGCTTTCTTT.

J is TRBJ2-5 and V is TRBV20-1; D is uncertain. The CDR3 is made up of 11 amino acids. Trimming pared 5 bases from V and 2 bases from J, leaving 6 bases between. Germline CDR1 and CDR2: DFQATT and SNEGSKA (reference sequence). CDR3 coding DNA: TGCAGTGCTCACGGGCAAGAGACCCAGTACTTC. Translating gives CSAHGQETQYF.

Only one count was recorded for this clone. The DNA for the CDR3 is TGTGCCAGCAGCAATGGACGGACCGGAGATACGCAGTATTTT. Its protein product is CASSNGRTGDTQYF. The rearrangement links TRBV7-2 to TRBJ2-3; D unclear. Germline V gene sequence: CDR1 SGHTA, CDR2 FQGNSA. With 5 bases removed from V and 5 bases from J, the gap between germline ends came to 14 bases. The CDR3 is 14 residues long.

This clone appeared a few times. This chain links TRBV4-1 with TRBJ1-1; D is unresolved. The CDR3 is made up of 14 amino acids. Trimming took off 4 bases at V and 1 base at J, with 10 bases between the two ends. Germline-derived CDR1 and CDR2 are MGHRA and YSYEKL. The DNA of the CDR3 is TGCGCCAGCAGCCCCCCTTCTTCGAACACTGAAGCTTTCTTT. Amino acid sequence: CASSPPSSNTEAFF.

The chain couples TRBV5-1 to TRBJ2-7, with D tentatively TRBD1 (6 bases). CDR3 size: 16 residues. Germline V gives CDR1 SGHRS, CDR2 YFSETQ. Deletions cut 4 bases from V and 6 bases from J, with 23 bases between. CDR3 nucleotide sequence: TGCGCCAGCAGCCCTGGACCGATGCAGGGGCCGGGCGAGCAGTACGTC. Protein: CASSPGPMQGPGEQYV.

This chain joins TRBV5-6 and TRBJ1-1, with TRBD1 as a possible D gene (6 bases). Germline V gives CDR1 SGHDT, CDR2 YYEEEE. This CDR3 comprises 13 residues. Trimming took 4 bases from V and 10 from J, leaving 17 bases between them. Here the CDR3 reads CASSLWGGTGAFF. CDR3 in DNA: TGTGCCAGCAGCCTGTGGGGGGGCACGGGAGCTTTCTTT.

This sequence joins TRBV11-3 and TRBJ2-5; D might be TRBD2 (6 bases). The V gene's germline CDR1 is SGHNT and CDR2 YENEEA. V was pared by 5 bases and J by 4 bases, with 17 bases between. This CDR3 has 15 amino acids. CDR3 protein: CASSAGIEGGETQYF. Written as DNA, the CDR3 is TGTGCCAGCAGCGCAGGGATCGAGGGAGGAGAGACCCAGTACTTC.

The CDR3 is CASSVGGSGENNEQFF. Written as DNA, the CDR3 is TGTGCCAGTAGTGTTGGGGGTAGCGGGGAAAACAATGAGCAGTTCTTC. The chain recombines TRBV19 with TRBJ2-1; 8 nucleotides line up with TRBD2. Germline trimming cut 5 bases from V and 5 bases from J; bases unmatched to any gene: 11. The CDR3 is made up of 16 amino acids. Germline V gene data show CDR1 as LNHDA and CDR2 as SQIVND (reference sequence).

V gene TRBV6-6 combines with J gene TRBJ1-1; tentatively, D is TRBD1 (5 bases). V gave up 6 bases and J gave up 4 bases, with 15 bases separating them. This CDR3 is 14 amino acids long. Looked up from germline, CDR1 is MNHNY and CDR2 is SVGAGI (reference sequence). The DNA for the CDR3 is TGTGCCAGCAGACCCCCCATGGGGCGCACTGAAGCTTTCTTT. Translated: CASRPPMGRTEAFF.

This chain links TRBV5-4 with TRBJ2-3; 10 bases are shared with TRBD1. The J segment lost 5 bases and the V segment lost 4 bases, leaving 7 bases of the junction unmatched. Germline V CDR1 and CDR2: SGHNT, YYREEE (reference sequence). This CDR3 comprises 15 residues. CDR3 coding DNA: TGTGCCAGCAGCCGGACAGGGGGTGGGATAGATACGCAGTATTTT. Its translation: CASSRTGGGIDTQYF.

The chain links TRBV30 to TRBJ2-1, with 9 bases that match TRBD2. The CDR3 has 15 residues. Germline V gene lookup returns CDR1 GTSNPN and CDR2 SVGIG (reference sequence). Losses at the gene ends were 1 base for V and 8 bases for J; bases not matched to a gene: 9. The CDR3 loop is CAWSGSGSLGDEQFF. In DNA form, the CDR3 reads TGTGCCTGGAGTGGTAGCGGGAGCCTAGGGGATGAGCAGTTCTTC. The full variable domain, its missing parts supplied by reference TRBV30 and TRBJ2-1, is SQTIHQWPATLVQPVGSPLSLECTVEGTSNPNLYWYRQAAGRGLQLLFYSVGIGQISSEVPQNLSASRPQDRQFILSSKKLLLSDSGFYLCAWSGSGSLGDEQFFGPGTRLTVL.

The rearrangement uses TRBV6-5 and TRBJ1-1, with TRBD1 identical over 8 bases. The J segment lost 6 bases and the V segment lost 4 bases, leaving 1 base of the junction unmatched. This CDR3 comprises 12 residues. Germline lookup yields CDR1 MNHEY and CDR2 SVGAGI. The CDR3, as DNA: TGTGCCAGCAGTTCACAGGGGGCTGAAGCTTTCTTT. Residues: CASSSQGAEAFF.

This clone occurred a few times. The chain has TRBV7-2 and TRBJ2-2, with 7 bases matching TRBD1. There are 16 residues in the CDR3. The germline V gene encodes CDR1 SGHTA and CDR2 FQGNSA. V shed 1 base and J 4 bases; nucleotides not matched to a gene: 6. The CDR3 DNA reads TGTGCCAGCAGCTTAGGCTGGACAGGACGCACCGGGGAGCTGTTTTTT. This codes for CASSLGWTGRTGELFF.

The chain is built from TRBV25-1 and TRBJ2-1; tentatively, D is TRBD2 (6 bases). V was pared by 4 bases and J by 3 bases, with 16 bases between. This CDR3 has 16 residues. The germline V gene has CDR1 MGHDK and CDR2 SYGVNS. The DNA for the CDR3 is TGTGCCAGCAGTGGTTCGGGTAGCGGAGTCTACAATGAGCAGTTCTTC. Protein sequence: CASSGSGSGVYNEQFF.

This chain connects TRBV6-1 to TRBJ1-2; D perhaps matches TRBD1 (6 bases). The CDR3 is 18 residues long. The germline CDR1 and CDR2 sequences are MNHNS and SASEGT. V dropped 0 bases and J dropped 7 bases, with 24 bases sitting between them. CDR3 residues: CASSEAGRGQTTGRGYTF. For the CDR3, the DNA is TGTGCCAGCAGTGAAGCAGGGAGGGGACAAACTACTGGCCGTGGCTACACCTTC.

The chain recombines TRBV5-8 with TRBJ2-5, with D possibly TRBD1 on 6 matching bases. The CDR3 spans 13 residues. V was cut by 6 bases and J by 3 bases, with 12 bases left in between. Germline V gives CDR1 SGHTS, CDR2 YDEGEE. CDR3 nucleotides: TGTGCCAGCACGGACAGCGGAGAAGAGACCCAGTACTTC. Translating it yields CASTDSGEETQYF.

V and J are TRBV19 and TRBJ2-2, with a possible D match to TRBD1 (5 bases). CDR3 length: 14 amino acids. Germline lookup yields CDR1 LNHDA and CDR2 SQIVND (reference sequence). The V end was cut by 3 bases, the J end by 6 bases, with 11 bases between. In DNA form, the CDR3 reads TGTGCCAGTAGTATCCCAGGGTTGGCCGGGGAGCTGTTTTTT. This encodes CASSIPGLAGELFF.

The CDR3 nucleotides read TGTGCCAGCAGGGGCAGAGACACAGATACGCAGTATTTT. This codes for CASRGRDTDTQYF. The chain employs TRBV11-3 and TRBJ2-3; unclear D gene. This CDR3 is 13 amino acids long. Germline CDR1 is SGHNT and CDR2 is YENEEA. Deletions cut 6 bases from V and 2 bases from J, with 9 bases between.

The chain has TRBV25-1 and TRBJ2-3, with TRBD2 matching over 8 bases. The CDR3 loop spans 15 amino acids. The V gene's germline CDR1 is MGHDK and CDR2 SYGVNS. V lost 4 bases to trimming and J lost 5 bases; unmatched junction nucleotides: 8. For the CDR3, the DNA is TGTGCCAGCAGTGGAAGCGCGGGAGGAAGAGATACGCAGTATTTT. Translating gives CASSGSAGGRDTQYF.

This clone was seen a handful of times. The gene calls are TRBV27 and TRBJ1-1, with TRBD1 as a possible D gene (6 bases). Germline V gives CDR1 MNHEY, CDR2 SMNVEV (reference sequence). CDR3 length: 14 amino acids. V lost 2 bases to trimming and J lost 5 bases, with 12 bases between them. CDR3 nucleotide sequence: TGTGCCAGCAGTTTACAGGGGATTGGAACTGAAGCTTTCTTT. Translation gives CASSLQGIGTEAFF.

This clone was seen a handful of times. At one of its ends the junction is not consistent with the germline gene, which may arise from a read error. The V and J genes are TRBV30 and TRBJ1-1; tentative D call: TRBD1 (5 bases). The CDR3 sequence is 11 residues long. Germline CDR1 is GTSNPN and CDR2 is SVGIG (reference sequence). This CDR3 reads CARRRGTEAFF. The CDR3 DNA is TGTGCCCGGAGGAGGGGAACTGAAGCTTTCTTT.

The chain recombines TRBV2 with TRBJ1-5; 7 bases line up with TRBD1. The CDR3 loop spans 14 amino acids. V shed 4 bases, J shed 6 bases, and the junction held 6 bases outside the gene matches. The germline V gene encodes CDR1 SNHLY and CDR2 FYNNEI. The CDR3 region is CASSADRVGQPQHF. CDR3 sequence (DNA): TGTGCCAGCAGTGCTGACAGGGTTGGTCAGCCCCAGCATTTT.

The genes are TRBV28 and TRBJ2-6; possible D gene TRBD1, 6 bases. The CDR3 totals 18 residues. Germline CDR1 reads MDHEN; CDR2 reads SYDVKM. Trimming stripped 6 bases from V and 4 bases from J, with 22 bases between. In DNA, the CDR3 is TGTGCCAGCAGCTTTTGGGGATCAGGGGCGCGAGGGGCCAACGTCCTGACTTTC. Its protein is CASSFWGSGARGANVLTF.

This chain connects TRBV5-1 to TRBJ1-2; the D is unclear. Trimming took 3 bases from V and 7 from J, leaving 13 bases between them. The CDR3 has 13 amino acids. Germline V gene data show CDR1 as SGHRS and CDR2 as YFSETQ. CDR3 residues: CASSSTFTIGYTF. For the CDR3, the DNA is TGCGCCAGCAGCTCTACCTTCACGATTGGCTACACCTTC.

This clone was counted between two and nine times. CDR3 protein: CASKIGNNEQFF. CDR3 in DNA: TGTGCCAGCAAAATAGGTAACAATGAGCAGTTCTTC. This chain joins TRBV7-2 and TRBJ2-1; no firm D call. CDR3 length: 12 amino acids. Germline CDR1 is SGHTA and CDR2 is FQGNSA. Trimming took 7 bases from V and 5 from J, leaving 9 bases between them.

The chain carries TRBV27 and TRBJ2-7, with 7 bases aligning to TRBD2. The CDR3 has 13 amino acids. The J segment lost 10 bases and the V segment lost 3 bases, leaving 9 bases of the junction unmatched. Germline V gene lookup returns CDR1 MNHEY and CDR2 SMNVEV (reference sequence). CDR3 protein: CASSLRLAVDQYF. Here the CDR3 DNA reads TGTGCCAGCAGTTTGAGGCTAGCGGTAGATCAGTACTTC.

The CDR3 spells CASTWTGNYGYTF. Written as DNA, the CDR3 is TGTGCCAGCACCTGGACAGGGAACTATGGCTACACCTTC. The V call is TRBV6-1, the J call TRBJ1-2; 8 bases fit TRBD1. The CDR3 runs to 13 residues. Unmatched junction bases numbered 3, after V lost 7 bases and J lost 2 bases. Germline-derived CDR1 and CDR2 are MNHNS and SASEGT.

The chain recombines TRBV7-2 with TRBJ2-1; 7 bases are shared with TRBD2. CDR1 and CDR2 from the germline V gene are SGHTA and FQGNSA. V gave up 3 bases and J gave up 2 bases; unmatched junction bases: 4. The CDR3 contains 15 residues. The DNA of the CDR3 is TGTGCCAGCAGCTTGCAAGCGGGGCCCTACAATGAGCAGTTCTTC. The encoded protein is CASSLQAGPYNEQFF.

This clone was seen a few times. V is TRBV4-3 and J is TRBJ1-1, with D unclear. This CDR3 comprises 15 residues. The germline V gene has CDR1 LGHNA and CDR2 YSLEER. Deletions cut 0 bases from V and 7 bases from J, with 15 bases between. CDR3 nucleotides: TGCGCCAGCAGCCAAGATGGTAGGAGGAATAATGAAGCTTTCTTT. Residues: CASSQDGRRNNEAFF.